This entry lists 22 T cell receptor beta chains sequenced from one sample in a study of shared clonotypes between healthy human individuals. Assay: immunoSEQ multiplex PCR; the TCRdb copy retains only in-frame clones and omits some. The repertoire holds a few million clones, with approximately 96% as singletons. The sample comprised naive CD4+ T cells sorted from blood. Subset here: CD45RA+ positively selected. These receptors came from a man younger than 30 in good health.

The V call is TRBV6-1, the J call TRBJ1-1; 9 nucleotides line up with TRBD1. CDR3 length equals 14 residues. Germline V gene lookup returns CDR1 MNHNS and CDR2 SASEGT. Losses at the gene ends were 9 bases for V and 4 bases for J; bases not matched to a gene: 9. This CDR3 is CASIRGQGGTEAFF. The CDR3 DNA follows: TGTGCCAGTATTAGGGGACAGGGAGGCACTGAAGCTTTCTTT.

J is TRBJ1-2 and V is TRBV25-1; a possible D gene is TRBD1 (5 bases). Trimming removed 5 bases at V and 2 bases at J, with 15 bases between. The CDR3 is made up of 15 amino acids. Per germline, CDR1 MGHDK and CDR2 SYGVNS. The CDR3: CASSPPGGMNYGYTF. The CDR3 region has the DNA TGTGCCAGCAGTCCCCCGGGGGGTATGAACTATGGCTACACCTTC.

This chain connects TRBV7-9 to TRBJ2-3; D gene ambiguous. This CDR3 contains 18 residues. Looked up from germline, CDR1 is SEHNR and CDR2 is FQNEAQ (reference sequence). The V gene lost 5 bases and the J gene lost 4 bases, with 25 bases spanning the gap. CDR3 in amino acids: CASSHPPGWTLMADTQYF. The CDR3 DNA is TGTGCCAGCAGCCACCCACCTGGCTGGACCCTGATGGCAGATACGCAGTATTTT.

The V and J genes are TRBV30 and TRBJ2-5; D unclear. This CDR3 region has 13 residues. Germline V gene data show CDR1 as GTSNPN and CDR2 as SVGIG (reference sequence). V gave up 2 bases and J gave up 11 bases, with 18 bases separating them. In nucleotides, the CDR3 is TGTGCCTGGAGTCTTAACTTCAGGTATGAGCAGTACTTC. Translated: CAWSLNFRYEQYF.

V and J are TRBV6-6 and TRBJ1-2; no firm D call. CDR1 and CDR2 from the germline V gene are MNHNY and SVGAGI (reference sequence). V lost 6 bases to trimming and J lost 0 bases, with 11 bases between them. This CDR3 is built from 14 residues. CDR3 bases: TGTGCCAGCAGCCTCGGGAGAGCTAACTATGGCTACACCTTC. Translating gives CASSLGRANYGYTF.

The rearrangement joins TRBV4-1 to TRBJ2-2; TRBD1 aligns across 8 bases. CDR1 MGHRA and CDR2 YSYEKL come from the germline V gene. The CDR3 consists of 14 residues. The junction had 6 bases not matched to a gene; V was cut back by 5 bases and J by 7 bases. The CDR3 protein is CASSNSDRVGELFF. CDR3 coding DNA: TGCGCCAGCAGCAACTCGGACAGGGTCGGGGAGCTGTTTTTT.

This chain links TRBV7-8 with TRBJ2-1, with TRBD2 matching over 11 bases. V shed 5 bases and J 8 bases; nucleotides not matched to a gene: 11. Germline V gives CDR1 SGHVS, CDR2 FQNEAQ. The CDR3 loop spans 16 amino acids. The CDR3 DNA reads as TGTGCCAGCAGCCCGGAAACTAGCGGGAGCGTTTATGAGCAGTTCTTC. Its protein product is CASSPETSGSVYEQFF.

As for this clone: This specimen includes other DNA sequences encoding the same CDR3. The V gene is TRBV6-5, the J gene TRBJ2-6; D remains ambiguous. Germline V gene data show CDR1 as MNHEY and CDR2 as SVGAGI. This CDR3 has 14 amino acids. V lost 6 bases and J 1 base, leaving 7 bases between the germline ends. The CDR3 reads CASSPPSGANVLTF. The CDR3 DNA reads TGTGCCAGCAGCCCACCTTCTGGGGCCAACGTCCTGACTTTC.

This chain links TRBV19 with TRBJ2-3; D is perhaps TRBD1 (5 bases). Germline CDR1 is LNHDA and CDR2 is SQIVND (reference sequence). This CDR3 is built from 15 residues. V was pared by 4 bases and J by 0 bases, with 11 bases between. CDR3 sequence (DNA): TGTGCCAGTAGTAGTCAGGGTGGGAGCACAGATACGCAGTATTTT. This translates into CASSSQGGSTDTQYF.

This rearrangement joins TRBV28 to TRBJ1-1; TRBD1 might be the D (6 bases). Germline CDR1 reads MDHEN; CDR2 reads SYDVKM. V was pared by 5 bases and J by 3 bases, with 16 bases between. The CDR3 is made up of 15 amino acids. The CDR3 here is CASSTPPGTYTEAFF. CDR3 bases: TGTGCCAGCAGTACCCCTCCCGGGACATACACTGAAGCTTTCTTT.

The chain has TRBV10-3 and TRBJ2-2; 7 bases are shared with TRBD1. Germline assignment: CDR1 ENHRY and CDR2 SYGVKD. J gave up 1 base and V 5 bases, and 7 bases lay outside the gene matches. This CDR3 has 16 amino acids. In DNA form, the CDR3 reads TGTGCCATCAGTAGAGACAGGGCGTTGAACACCGGGGAGCTGTTTTTT. Encoded protein: CAISRDRALNTGELFF.

This clone was picked up one time. This rearrangement joins TRBV30 to TRBJ2-3; 9 positions agree with TRBD1. Germline V gene data show CDR1 as GTSNPN and CDR2 as SVGIG (reference sequence). The CDR3 length is 14 residues. V lost 7 bases, J lost 4 bases, and 9 bases stayed unmatched. The CDR3: CAYSRQGVSDTQYF. Here the CDR3 DNA reads TGTGCCTATTCACGACAGGGGGTCTCAGATACGCAGTATTTT.

The chain recombines TRBV28 with TRBJ1-2; the D gene is possibly TRBD1 (5 bases). V dropped 8 bases and J dropped 5 bases, with 12 bases sitting between them. Per germline, CDR1 MDHEN and CDR2 SYDVKM. CDR3 size: 12 residues. The CDR3 nucleotides are TGTGCCAGCTTCAGGGTTGGATATGGCTACACCTTC. Encoded protein: CASFRVGYGYTF.

The chain is built from TRBV9 and TRBJ2-5; 10 positions match TRBD1. Unmatched junction bases numbered 15, after V lost 4 bases and J lost 9 bases. Per the germline V gene, CDR1 is SGDLS and CDR2 is YYNGEE. This CDR3 has 16 amino acids. In DNA, the CDR3 is TGTGCCAGCAGCCCCCACCCGGGACAGGGGATCAATGCCCAGTACTTC. Its translation is CASSPHPGQGINAQYF.

The chain links TRBV5-1 to TRBJ2-7; 8 nucleotides agree with TRBD1. The J segment lost 1 base and the V segment lost 4 bases, leaving 7 bases of the junction unmatched. Germline CDR1 and CDR2: SGHRS and YFSETQ. This CDR3 has 15 residues. CDR3 in amino acids: CASSRTGQVSYEQYF. The DNA of the CDR3 is TGCGCCAGCAGCAGAACGGGACAGGTGTCCTACGAGCAGTACTTC.

This chain joins TRBV29-1 and TRBJ2-2; 11 nucleotides agree with TRBD2. This CDR3 has 14 amino acids. CDR1 and CDR2 from the germline V gene are SQVTM and ANQGSEA. The trim removed 7 bases at V and 1 base at J, leaving 2 bases unmatched. In DNA, the CDR3 is TGCAGCGCAGGGACTAGCGGGAACACCGGGGAGCTGTTTTTT. Translated: CSAGTSGNTGELFF.

This sequence joins TRBV6-6 and TRBJ2-4; D is ambiguous. V dropped 5 bases and J dropped 3 bases, with 11 bases sitting between them. CDR1 and CDR2 from the germline V gene are MNHNY and SVGAGI (reference sequence). The CDR3 has 14 residues. CDR3 nucleotides: TGTGCCAGCAGTCTTTCCGTTGGCAAAAACATTCAGTACTTC. This sequence encodes CASSLSVGKNIQYF.

The chain carries TRBV6-6 and TRBJ2-7; 7 nucleotides match TRBD1. In germline, CDR1 is MNHNY, CDR2 SVGAGI (reference sequence). The CDR3 spans 15 residues. The V and J ends lost 5 bases and 2 bases, in that order; junction bases with no gene match: 9. The DNA for the CDR3 is TGTGCCAGCAGTACCCGGCAGGGGGACCCCTACGAGCAGTACTTC. It encodes CASSTRQGDPYEQYF.

The rearrangement joins TRBV4-1 to TRBJ2-7; the match to TRBD1 covers 9 bases. The CDR3 is made up of 16 amino acids. Germline CDR1 MGHRA, CDR2 YSYEKL. V lost 4 bases to trimming and J lost 0 bases; unmatched junction nucleotides: 7. CDR3 residues: CASSPTGGQGSYEQYF. CDR3 coding DNA: TGCGCCAGCAGCCCCACGGGGGGACAGGGCTCCTACGAGCAGTACTTC.

The chain carries TRBV29-1 and TRBJ2-2; a weak D match, TRBD1 (6 bases). With 7 bases removed from V and 1 base from J, the gap between germline ends came to 10 bases. This CDR3 is 13 amino acids long. Germline-derived CDR1 and CDR2 are SQVTM and ANQGSEA. CDR3 in DNA: TGCAGCGCAAGGGGACAGAACACCGGGGAGCTGTTTTTT. Its translation is CSARGQNTGELFF.

The rearrangement uses TRBV7-2 and TRBJ1-5; 7 bases are shared with TRBD1. The CDR3 totals 16 residues. V lost 5 bases and J lost 1; bases outside the gene matches: 8. Germline CDR1 and CDR2: SGHTA and FQGNSA. In DNA form, the CDR3 reads TGTGCCAGCAGCGTAGAAACACAGGGGAGCAATCAGCCCCAGCATTTT. Amino acid sequence: CASSVETQGSNQPQHF.

J is TRBJ1-1 and V is TRBV23-1; 7 positions agree with TRBD1. TRBV23-1 has ORF status, its function being uncertain. The trim removed 7 bases at V and 2 bases at J, leaving 13 bases unmatched. This CDR3 has 16 amino acids. CDR3 nucleotides: TGCGCCAGCACCCCCTCGAGGGCAGGGGGTAACACTGAAGCTTTCTTT. As protein: CASTPSRAGGNTEAFF.